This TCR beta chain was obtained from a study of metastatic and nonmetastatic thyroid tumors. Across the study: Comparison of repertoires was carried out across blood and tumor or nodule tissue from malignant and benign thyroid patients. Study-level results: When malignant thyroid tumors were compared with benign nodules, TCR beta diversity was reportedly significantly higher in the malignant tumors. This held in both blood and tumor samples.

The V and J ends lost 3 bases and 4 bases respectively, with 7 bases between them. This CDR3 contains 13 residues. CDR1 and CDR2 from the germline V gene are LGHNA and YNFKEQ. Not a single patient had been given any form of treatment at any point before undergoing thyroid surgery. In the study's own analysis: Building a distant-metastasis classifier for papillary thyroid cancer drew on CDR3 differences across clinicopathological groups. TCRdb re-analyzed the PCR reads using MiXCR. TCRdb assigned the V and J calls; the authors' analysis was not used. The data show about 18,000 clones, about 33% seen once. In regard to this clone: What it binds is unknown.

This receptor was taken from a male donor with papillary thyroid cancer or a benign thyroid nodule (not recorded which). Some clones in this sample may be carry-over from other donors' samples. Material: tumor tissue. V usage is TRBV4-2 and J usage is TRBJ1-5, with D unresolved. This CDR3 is CASSQPGNQPQHF. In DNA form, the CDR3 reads TGTGCCAGCAGCCAGCCGGGGAATCAGCCCCAGCATTTT.